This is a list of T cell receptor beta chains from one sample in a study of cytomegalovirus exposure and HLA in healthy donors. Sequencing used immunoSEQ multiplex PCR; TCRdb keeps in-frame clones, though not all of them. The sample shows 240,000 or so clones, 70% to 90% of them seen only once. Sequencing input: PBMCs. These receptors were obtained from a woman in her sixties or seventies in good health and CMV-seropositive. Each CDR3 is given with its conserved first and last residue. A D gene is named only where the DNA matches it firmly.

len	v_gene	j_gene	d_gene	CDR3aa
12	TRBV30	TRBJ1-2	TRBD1	CAGTGTGYGYTF
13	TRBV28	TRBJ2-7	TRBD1	CASRMGQEYEQYF
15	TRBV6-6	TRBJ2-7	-	CASSHRQEGSYEQYF
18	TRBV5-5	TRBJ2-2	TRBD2	CASSLAYSGRANTGELFF
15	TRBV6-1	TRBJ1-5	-	CASSEKGSGNQPQHF
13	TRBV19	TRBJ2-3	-	CASSSRFTDTQYF
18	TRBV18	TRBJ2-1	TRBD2	CASSPAAGGKSSYNEQFF
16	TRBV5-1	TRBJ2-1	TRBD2	CASSGLADASYNEQFF
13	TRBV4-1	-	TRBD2	CASSQGTSFEQYF
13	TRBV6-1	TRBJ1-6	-	CAGRWDNNSPLHF
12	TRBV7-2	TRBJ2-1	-	CASSLTRRASIF
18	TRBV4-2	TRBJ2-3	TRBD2	CASSHQLNSGTSTDTQYF
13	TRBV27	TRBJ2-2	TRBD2	CASTRTSAGELFF
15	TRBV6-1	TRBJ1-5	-	CASSDLGLRGQPQHF
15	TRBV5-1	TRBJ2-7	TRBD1	CASSLNTGGSYEQYF
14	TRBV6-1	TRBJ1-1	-	CASKDRSLLLEAFF
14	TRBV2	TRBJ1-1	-	CASSDFLGGTEAFF
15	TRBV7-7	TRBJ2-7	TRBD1	CASSLFIGQGYEQYF
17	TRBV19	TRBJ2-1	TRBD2	CASSPSGRPSSYNEQFF
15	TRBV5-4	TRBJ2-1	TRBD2	CASSLRGLAGNEQFF